This TCR beta chain comes out of a study of OX40 agonist ivuxolimab in advanced cancers. Only in-frame clones appear in the TCRdb table, and some are missing; sequencing was by immunoSEQ multiplex PCR. The data contain about 83,000 clones, around nine tenths of them singletons. A word on this clone: At one end the junction does not follow the germline gene, possibly because of a read error. Other DNA sequences in this specimen translate into the identical CDR3.

The sequenced sample was CD4+ or CD8+ T cells sorted from blood, obtained in a trial of the OX40 agonist ivuxolimab. The receptor's source is an adult with an advanced solid tumor such as melanoma, head and neck, liver or kidney cancer.

The CDR3 loop is CASSFGTTNEKLFF. CDR3 sequence (DNA): TGTGCCAGCAGTTTTGGGACAACAAATGAAAAACTGTTTTTT. The chain recombines TRBV27 with TRBJ1-4; D is possibly TRBD1 (6 bases). CDR3 length: 14 residues. CDR1 is MNHEY, CDR2 SMNVEV, per germline (reference sequence).